This T cell receptor (beta chain) derives from a study of blood T cell repertoires in COVID-19. Study context: The United States, Italy and Spain supplied acute and convalescent COVID-19 samples.

V was clipped by 10 bases and J by 1 base, with 12 bases between them. CDR3 size: 13 residues. Germline CDR1 PRHDT, CDR2 FYEKMQ (reference sequence). Sequencing was performed with immunoSEQ multiplex PCR; in TCRdb, only in-frame clones are kept and a portion is missing. This sample carries approximately 300,000 clones, about nine tenths of them seen once, and the ten largest clones take roughly 2.6%. Symptom resolution, clearance, or two negative PCRs marked donors in Cohort 3 as recovered. This receptor was taken from a man aged 60 to 75 who had recovered from COVID-19. The specimen was PBMCs or T cells enriched from blood (not recorded which). The chain employs TRBV13 and TRBJ2-3; no clear D. The CDR3 protein is CANGRRGTDTQYF. DNA for the CDR3: TGTGCCAACGGTCGTAGAGGCACAGATACGCAGTATTTT.